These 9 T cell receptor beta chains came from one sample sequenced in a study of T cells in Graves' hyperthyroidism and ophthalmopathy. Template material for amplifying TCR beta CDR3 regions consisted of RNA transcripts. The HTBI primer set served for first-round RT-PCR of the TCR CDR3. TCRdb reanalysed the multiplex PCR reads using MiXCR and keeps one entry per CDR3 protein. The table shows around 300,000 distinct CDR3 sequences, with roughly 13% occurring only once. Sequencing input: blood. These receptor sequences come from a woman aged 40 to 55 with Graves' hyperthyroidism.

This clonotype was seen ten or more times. The DNA for the CDR3 is TGTGCCAGCAGCCAAGATCACCAGGGGATCTACAATGAGCAGTTCTTC. Protein product: CASSQDHQGIYNEQFF. This chain links TRBV4-2 with TRBJ2-1; a weak D match, TRBD1 (6 bases). Trimming took off 0 bases at V and 3 bases at J, with 12 bases between the two ends. The CDR3 is made up of 16 amino acids. Germline-derived CDR1 and CDR2 are LGHNA and YNFKEQ.

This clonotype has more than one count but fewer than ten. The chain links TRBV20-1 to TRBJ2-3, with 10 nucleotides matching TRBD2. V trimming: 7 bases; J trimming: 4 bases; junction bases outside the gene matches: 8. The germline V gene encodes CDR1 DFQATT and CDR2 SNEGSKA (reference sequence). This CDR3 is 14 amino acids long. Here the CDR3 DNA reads TGCAGTGTCATCAGCGGGAGGGGCGCAGATACGCAGTATTTT. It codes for CSVISGRGADTQYF.

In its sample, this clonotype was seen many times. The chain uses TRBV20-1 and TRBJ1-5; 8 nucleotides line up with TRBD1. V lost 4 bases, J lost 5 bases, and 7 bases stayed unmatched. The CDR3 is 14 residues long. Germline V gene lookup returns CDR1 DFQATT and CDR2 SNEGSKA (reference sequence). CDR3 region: CSATRQGRDQPQHF. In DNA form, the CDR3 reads TGCAGTGCTACGCGACAGGGGCGCGATCAGCCCCAGCATTTT.

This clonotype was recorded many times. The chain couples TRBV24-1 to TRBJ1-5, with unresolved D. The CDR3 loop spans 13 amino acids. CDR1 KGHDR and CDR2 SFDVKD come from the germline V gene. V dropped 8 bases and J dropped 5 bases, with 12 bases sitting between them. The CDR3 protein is CATTAGWDQPQHF. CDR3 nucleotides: TGTGCCACCACAGCCGGGTGGGATCAGCCCCAGCATTTT.

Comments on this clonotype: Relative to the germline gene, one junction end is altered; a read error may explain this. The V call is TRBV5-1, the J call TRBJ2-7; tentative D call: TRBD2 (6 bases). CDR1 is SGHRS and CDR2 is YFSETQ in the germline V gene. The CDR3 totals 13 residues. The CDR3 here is CASSLTGDYEQYF. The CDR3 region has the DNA TGTGCCAGCAGCTTGACGGGGGATTACGAGCAGTACTTC.

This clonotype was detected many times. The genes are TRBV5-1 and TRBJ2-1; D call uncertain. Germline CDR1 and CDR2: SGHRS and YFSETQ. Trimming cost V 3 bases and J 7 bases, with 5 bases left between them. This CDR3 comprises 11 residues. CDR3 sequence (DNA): TGCGCCAGCAGCTGGCTTAATGAGCAGTTCTTC. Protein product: CASSWLNEQFF.

The CDR3 here is CASSYSTQSFGEQYF. CDR3 nucleotide sequence: TGTGCCAGCAGTTACTCAACGCAGTCTTTTGGGGAGCAGTACTTC. The chain recombines TRBV6-5 with TRBJ2-7; D is ambiguous. This CDR3 region has 15 residues. V lost 0 bases, J lost 7 bases, and 16 bases lay in between. The germline CDR1 and CDR2 sequences are MNHEY and SVGAGI.

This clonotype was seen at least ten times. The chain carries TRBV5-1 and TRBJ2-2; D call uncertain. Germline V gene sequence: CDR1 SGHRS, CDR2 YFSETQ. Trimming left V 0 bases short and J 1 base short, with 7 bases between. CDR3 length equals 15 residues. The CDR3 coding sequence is TGCGCCAGCAGCTTGGACGCATTGAACACCGGGGAGCTGTTTTTT. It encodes CASSLDALNTGELFF.

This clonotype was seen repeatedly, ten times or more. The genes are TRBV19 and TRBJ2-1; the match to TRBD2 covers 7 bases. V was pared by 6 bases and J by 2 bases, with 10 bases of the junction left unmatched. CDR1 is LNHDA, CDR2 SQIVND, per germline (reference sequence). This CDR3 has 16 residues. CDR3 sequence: CASSPAVGLAYNEQFF. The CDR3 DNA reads TGTGCCAGTAGCCCTGCTGTCGGACTAGCCTACAATGAGCAGTTCTTC.